This T cell receptor (beta chain) was recorded in a study of blood T cell repertoires in COVID-19. The sample holds one count of this clone. The authors' processing: Amplification with reference gene primers provided the estimates of nucleated cell counts. Only in-frame clones appear in the TCRdb table, and some are missing; sequencing was by immunoSEQ multiplex PCR. V and J calls plus clone size are reproduced from that table; the DNA served to infer D and trimming. In the table there are some 220,000 clones, around 83% of which are singletons. Trimming pared 5 bases from V and 5 bases from J, leaving 19 bases between. The germline V gene encodes CDR1 MNHEY and CDR2 SVGEGT. This CDR3 has 15 amino acids.

Sequenced material: peripheral blood. V is TRBV6-2 or TRBV6-3 and J is TRBJ2-7; D might be TRBD2 (6 bases). The TCR comes from a man in his fifties with active or convalescent COVID-19. The CDR3 DNA is TGTGCCAGCAGTCTCTTATCGGGAGAAGGCGACGAGCAGTACTTC. Amino acids: CASSLLSGEGDEQYF.